A selection of T cell receptor beta chains follows, all from one sample in a study of cytomegalovirus exposure and HLA in healthy donors. Sequencing was performed with immunoSEQ multiplex PCR; in TCRdb, only in-frame clones are kept and a portion is missing. Of about 260,000 clones listed, roughly 87% are singletons. The sample consisted of PBMCs. The receptors were sampled from a woman aged 25 to 45 in good health and CMV-seronegative. Both conserved end residues are part of each CDR3. Fields, in order: D gene, V gene, clone size, J gene, CDR3 DNA, CDR3 protein. A D gene is named only where the DNA matches it firmly. The size entry is marked missing in some rows and otherwise reads once, few, many or a size class.

D: TRBD1; V: TRBV7-2; size: -; J: TRBJ2-7; DNA: TGTGCCAGCAGCCGCCTCGGACAGGGAACCTACGAGCAGTACTTC; CDR3: CASSRLGQGTYEQYF
D: TRBD2; V: TRBV10-3; size: -; J: TRBJ2-7; DNA: TGTGCCATCAAGGCTAGCGGGAGGGCCTCTTTACGGGACGACGAGCAGTACTTC; CDR3: CAIKASGRASLRDDEQYF
D: -; V: TRBV12-5; size: -; J: TRBJ2-3; DNA: TGTGCTAGTGGTTCCGTGGGCGGACCCACAGATACGCAGTATTTT; CDR3: CASGSVGGPTDTQYF
D: TRBD1; V: TRBV4-1; size: -; J: TRBJ2-1; DNA: TGCGCCAGCAGCCCCGGACAGGGGGCTCGCAATGAGCAGTTCTTC; CDR3: CASSPGQGARNEQFF
D: -; V: TRBV6-6; size: few; J: TRBJ1-1; DNA: TGTGCCAGCAGTTACGCCACGAACACTGAAGCTTTCTTT; CDR3: CASSYATNTEAFF
D: -; V: TRBV7-2; size: -; J: TRBJ2-1; DNA: TGTGCCAGCAGCTTAAGGCGGGACAATGAGCAGTTCTTC; CDR3: CASSLRRDNEQFF
D: -; V: TRBV4-2; size: -; J: TRBJ2-7; DNA: TGTGCCAGCAGCCAAGACTCGGGGACTTTAGCCTACGAGCAGTACTTC; CDR3: CASSQDSGTLAYEQYF
D: -; V: TRBV6-5; size: -; J: TRBJ1-4; DNA: TGTGCCAGCAGGGCGGGTGCTAATGAAAAACTGTTTTTT; CDR3: CASRAGANEKLFF
D: -; V: TRBV29-1; size: -; J: TRBJ2-7; DNA: TGCAGCGTTAGGGGGGGGGCGGGCACAACCCCCTACGAGCAGTACTTC; CDR3: CSVRGGAGTTPYEQYF
D: -; V: TRBV4-3; size: -; J: TRBJ2-1; DNA: TGCGCCAGCAGCCAAGAGTGGAGAAACAATGAGCAGTTCTTC; CDR3: CASSQEWRNNEQFF
D: TRBD2; V: TRBV7-2; size: -; J: TRBJ2-1; DNA: TGTGCCAGCAGCGACGGACTAGTCAATGAGCAGTTCTTC; CDR3: CASSDGLVNEQFF
D: -; V: TRBV30; size: -; J: TRBJ1-3; DNA: TGTGCCTGGAGTGGGGGCACGAGCTCTGGAAACACCATATATTTT; CDR3: CAWSGGTSSGNTIYF
D: TRBD1; V: TRBV30; size: -; J: TRBJ1-4; DNA: TGTGCCTGGAGAGCCGGGACAGGGAATGAAAAACTGTTTTTT; CDR3: CAWRAGTGNEKLFF
D: -; V: TRBV28; size: -; J: TRBJ2-7; DNA: TGTGCCAGCAGTGAAGATGCGGTTAAGGAGTACTTC; CDR3: CASSEDAVKEYF
D: TRBD1; V: TRBV10-3; size: -; J: TRBJ1-1; DNA: TGTGCCATCAGGAAAGGACAGGTGAACACTGAAGCTTTCTTT; CDR3: CAIRKGQVNTEAFF
D: TRBD2; V: TRBV5-1; size: -; J: TRBJ2-5; DNA: TGCGCCAGCAGCACTAAGACTAGCGGACAAGAGACCCAGTACTTC; CDR3: CASSTKTSGQETQYF
D: -; V: TRBV2; size: -; J: TRBJ2-1; DNA: TGTGCCAGCAGTGAATCTGGGCGAGAGCAGTTCTTC; CDR3: CASSESGREQFF
D: TRBD2; V: TRBV7-3; size: -; J: TRBJ2-2; DNA: TGTGCCAGCAGCTTAGCGGGGGACACCGGGGAGCTGTTTTTT; CDR3: CASSLAGDTGELFF
D: TRBD1; V: TRBV7-7; size: -; J: TRBJ2-1; DNA: TGTGCCAGCAGCCCCGACAGGGGACCCTACAATGAGCAGTTCTTC; CDR3: CASSPDRGPYNEQFF
D: TRBD1; V: TRBV7-2; size: -; J: TRBJ2-7; DNA: TGTGCCAGCAGCTTAGGGACAGGTTGGGGATACGAGCAGTACTTC; CDR3: CASSLGTGWGYEQYF
D: TRBD1; V: TRBV10-3; size: -; J: TRBJ1-1; DNA: TGTGCCATCAGTGAGCCGGGACAGGGAGAAACTGAAGCTTTCTTT; CDR3: CAISEPGQGETEAFF
D: -; V: TRBV28; size: -; J: TRBJ2-1; DNA: TGTGCCAGCAGTTTCCCAGATCCTGGCGATGAGCAGTTCTTC; CDR3: CASSFPDPGDEQFF
D: TRBD1; V: TRBV7-9; size: once; J: TRBJ1-4; DNA: TGTGCCAGCAGCTTAATGTGGGGACAGAATGAAAAACTGTTTTTT; CDR3: CASSLMWGQNEKLFF
D: -; V: TRBV2; size: few; J: TRBJ2-2; DNA: TGTGCCAGCAAGACTAGTCCTCCTCGTAACACCGGGGAGCTGTTTTTT; CDR3: CASKTSPPRNTGELFF
D: -; V: TRBV19; size: -; J: TRBJ2-7; DNA: TGTGCCAGTAGCCGGGACAATTACGAGCAGTACTTC; CDR3: CASSRDNYEQYF
D: -; V: TRBV19; size: -; J: TRBJ2-2; DNA: TGTGCCAGTAGTATCTACACAGGTTCCGGGGAGCTGTTTTTT; CDR3: CASSIYTGSGELFF
D: TRBD2; V: TRBV2; size: few; J: TRBJ2-1; DNA: TGTGCCAGCAGTGAAGCGAGGGCGGGAGGAGGCAATGAGCAGTTCTTC; CDR3: CASSEARAGGGNEQFF
D: -; V: TRBV4-1; size: few; J: TRBJ1-4; DNA: TGCGCCAGCAGCCAAGTATCCATGGGGGTGGACGGTGAAAAACTGTTTTTT; CDR3: CASSQVSMGVDGEKLFF
D: -; V: TRBV28; size: -; J: TRBJ1-5; DNA: TGTGCCAGCAGTTTTGGAGGGATCCTCAATCAGCCCCAGCATTTT; CDR3: CASSFGGILNQPQHF
D: TRBD2; V: TRBV11-3; size: -; J: TRBJ2-3; DNA: TGTGCCAGCAGCTCCCCACCAGCGGGAGGGCAATATACGCAGTATTTT; CDR3: CASSSPPAGGQYTQYF
D: -; V: TRBV6-6; size: -; J: TRBJ1-5; DNA: TGTGCCAGCCGGGGGCTGGGCAATCAGCCCCAGCATTTT; CDR3: CASRGLGNQPQHF
D: TRBD2; V: TRBV25-1; size: few; J: TRBJ2-4; DNA: TGTGCCAGCAGTGGGACTAGCGGGGGCCGCAAAAACATTCAGTACTTC; CDR3: CASSGTSGGRKNIQYF
D: -; V: TRBV21-1; size: -; J: TRBJ2-7; DNA: TGTGCCAGCAGCGAAAGCGGGGTACTGCGGGAGGGCGGGTACGAGCAGTACTTC; CDR3: CASSESGVLREGGYEQYF
D: -; V: TRBV6-1; size: -; J: TRBJ2-7; DNA: TGTGCCAGCAAGGTTAATAGAAACGGCTACGAGCAGTACTTC; CDR3: CASKVNRNGYEQYF